This TCR beta chain was obtained from a study of T cells in Graves' hyperthyroidism and ophthalmopathy. PBMCs came from 7.5 to 10 ml fresh peripheral blood. This clonotype was counted at least ten times. Amplification of TCR beta CDR3 regions used RNA as the template. The TCR CDR3 first-round RT-PCR relied on the HTBI primer set. TCRdb analysed the multiplex PCR reads with MiXCR anew, one entry per CDR3 protein. The data show about 600,000 distinct CDR3 sequences, around 16% seen once. Germline V gene data show CDR1 as DFQATT and CDR2 as SNEGSKA (reference sequence). There are 11 residues in the CDR3. Trimming removed 3 bases at V and 6 bases at J, with 8 bases between.

The J gene is TRBJ1-1, the V gene TRBV20-1; D gene uncertain. Sequencing was done on a sample of blood. This TCR was sampled from a woman between 40 and 50 years old with Graves' ophthalmopathy. The CDR3 DNA is TGCAGTGCTAGTATATTCTCTGAAGCTTTCTTT. Residues: CSASIFSEAFF.